The rows below give T cell receptor beta chains drawn from one sample of a study of T-cell reconstitution after alpha-beta-depleted transplantation in children. TCRdb analysed the PCR reads with MiXCR anew, one entry per CDR3 protein. The sample holds some 200,000 distinct CDR3 sequences, about 7% seen once. Material: PBMCs, obtained before TCRalphabeta/CD19-depleted stem cell transplant. These receptor sequences come from a boy aged 2 to 10 with acute lymphoblastic leukemia, due to receive a stem cell transplant. Both conserved end residues are part of each CDR3. The D gene is left open where the match is weak. Only part of the rows carry a size: once, few, many, or a class if the clone is expanded.

clone size,J gene,D gene,CDR3 length,V gene,CDR3 DNA,CDR3 protein
-,TRBJ2-2,-,15,TRBV6-1,TGTGCCAGCAGCCCGGACACGACGGACACCGGGGAGCTGTTTTTT,CASSPDTTDTGELFF
-,TRBJ2-7,TRBD1,12,TRBV30,TGTGCCTGGAATGGACAGGGTTACGAGCAGTACTTC,CAWNGQGYEQYF
-,TRBJ2-1,TRBD2,13,TRBV7-9,TGTGCCAGCAGAGACCCCGGGAGGAATGAGCAGTTCTTC,CASRDPGRNEQFF
many,TRBJ2-3,TRBD2,15,TRBV9,TGTGCCAGCAACCGCAGAGGCGGGGGTAGGGATACGCAGTATTTT,CASNRRGGGRDTQYF
-,TRBJ2-7,-,14,TRBV28,TGTGCCAGCAGTTTAAACGCTCGACCCTACGAGCAGTACTTC,CASSLNARPYEQYF
-,TRBJ1-6,-,13,TRBV28,TGTGCCAGCAGTTGGCAGATGAATTCACCCCTCCACTTT,CASSWQMNSPLHF
-,TRBJ1-5,TRBD1,16,TRBV4-2,TGTGCCAGCAGCCAAGAGGAGGGGGCCGGGAATCAGCCCCAGCATTTT,CASSQEEGAGNQPQHF
-,TRBJ2-7,-,13,TRBV3-1,TGTGCCAGCAGCCAATCAGGTGCCTACGAGCAGTACTTC,CASSQSGAYEQYF
many,TRBJ2-1,TRBD2,15,TRBV9,TGTGCCAGCCATCGAAGCGGGGGCTCCTACAATGAGCAGTTCTTC,CASHRSGGSYNEQFF
-,TRBJ2-5,-,16,TRBV27,TGTGCCAGCAGTTCCACGCCAGGGGCCAGCCAAGAGACCCAGTACTTC,CASSSTPGASQETQYF
many,TRBJ2-7,-,14,TRBV29-1,TGCAGCGTTGAAGGGGGACCGAACTCCTACGAGCAGTACTTC,CSVEGGPNSYEQYF